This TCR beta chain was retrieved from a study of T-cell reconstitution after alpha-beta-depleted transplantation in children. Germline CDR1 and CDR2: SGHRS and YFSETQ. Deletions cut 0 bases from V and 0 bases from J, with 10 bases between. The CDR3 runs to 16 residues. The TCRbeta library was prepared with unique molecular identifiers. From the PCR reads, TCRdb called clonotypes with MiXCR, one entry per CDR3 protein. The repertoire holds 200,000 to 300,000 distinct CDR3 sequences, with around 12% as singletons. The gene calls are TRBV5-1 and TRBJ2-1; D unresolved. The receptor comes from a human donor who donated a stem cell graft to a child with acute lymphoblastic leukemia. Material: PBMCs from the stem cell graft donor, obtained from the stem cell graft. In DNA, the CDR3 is TGCGCCAGCAGCTTGGAAGCAACGAGCTCCTACAATGAGCAGTTCTTC. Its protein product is CASSLEATSSYNEQFF.